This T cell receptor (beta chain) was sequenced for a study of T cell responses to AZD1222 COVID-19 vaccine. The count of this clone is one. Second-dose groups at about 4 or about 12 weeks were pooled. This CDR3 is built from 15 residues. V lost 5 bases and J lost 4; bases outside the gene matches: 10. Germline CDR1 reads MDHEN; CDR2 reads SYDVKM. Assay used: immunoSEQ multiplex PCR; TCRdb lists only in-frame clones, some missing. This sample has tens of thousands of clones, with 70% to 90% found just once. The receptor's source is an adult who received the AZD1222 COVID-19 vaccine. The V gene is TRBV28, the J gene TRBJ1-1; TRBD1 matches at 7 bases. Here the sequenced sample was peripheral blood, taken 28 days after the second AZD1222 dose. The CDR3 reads CASSPRQGGGTEAFF. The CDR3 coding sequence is TGTGCCAGCAGTCCAAGACAGGGAGGAGGCACTGAAGCTTTCTTT.